This T cell receptor beta chain was captured by sequencing in a study of Graves' ophthalmopathy and Graves' hyperthyroidism. As concerns this clonotype: The antigen remains unidentified.

The sequenced template was RNA, covering the TCR beta CDR3 region. Following a first-round RT-PCR that used HTBI primers, a second-round multiplex PCR was carried out. TCRdb reprocessed the multiplex PCR reads via MiXCR and lists one record per CDR3 protein. The sample has 230,000 or so distinct CDR3 sequences, around 42% seen once. Trimming took 3 bases from V and 5 from J, leaving 16 bases between them. CDR3 length: 15 residues. Germline CDR1 reads ENHRY; CDR2 reads SYGVKD. Moderate-to-severe activity, CAS ≥3, NOSPECS ≥4 and a duration under 3 months were seen in donors with ophthalmopathy. Establishment of the diagnosis relied upon clinical symptoms, serum thyroxine, TRAb, thyroid ultrasound and orbital computed tomography. Overall study results and limits: Detection in blood was also observed for most expanded thyroid clonotypes above 0.001 frequency. Using a 13-signature model, the authors split ophthalmopathy from stable hyperthyroidism, with 85% to 90% sensitivity and about 80% specificity.

The chain carries TRBV10-3 and TRBJ1-2; a possible D gene is TRBD1 (5 bases). The receptor's source is an adult man with Graves' ophthalmopathy. The sequenced sample was peripheral blood. The CDR3 DNA follows: TGTGCCATCAGTGACCCGCCGGGGGGTGAATATGGCTACACCTTC. Translation gives CAISDPPGGEYGYTF.